Below are 23 T cell receptor beta chains sequenced from a single sample in a study of T cell changes during pregnancy in multiple sclerosis (dated by TCRdb to between 2018 and 2020). Preparation of the library involved the immunoSEQ multiplex PCR assay. TCRdb stores this immuneACCESS table with in-frame sequences only. Part of the clones is absent; in the studies checked, under half of the shortfall reflects unresolved V genes, and no reason is known for the rest. This sample comprises more than 60,000 clones, roughly nine tenths of them detected only once. Clones ranked in the top ten supply about 0.27% of the sample. The material was CD4+ T cells from peripheral blood mononuclear cells, obtained in the third trimester of pregnancy. The source of these receptors is a female donor in good health, enrolled as a control in a pregnancy study.

V is TRBV7-6 and J is TRBJ2-3, with D perhaps matching TRBD2 (6 bases). V dropped 5 bases and J dropped 4 bases, with 13 bases sitting between them. The CDR3 has 14 residues. Germline V gives CDR1 SGHVS, CDR2 FNYEAQ. The CDR3 loop is CASSPRLVPDTQYF. The CDR3 region has the DNA TGTGCCAGCAGCCCTCGACTAGTGCCAGATACGCAGTATTTT.

This chain joins TRBV30 and TRBJ1-2, with D tentatively TRBD1 (6 bases). Germline V gives CDR1 GTSNPN, CDR2 SVGIG (reference sequence). This CDR3 contains 16 residues. V was shortened by 0 bases and J by 4 bases, with 18 bases between the two germline ends. The CDR3 nucleotides read TGTGCCTGGAGTGTGGAAACAGGGAGCCGAGGCTATGGCTACACCTTC. This translates into CAWSVETGSRGYGYTF.

The count of this clone is one. The J gene is TRBJ2-1, the V gene TRBV4-3, with a tentative D call TRBD2 (5 bases). The CDR3 extends over 15 amino acids. Germline assignment: CDR1 LGHNA and CDR2 YSLEER. The V end was cut by 1 base, the J end by 3 bases, with 10 bases between. The CDR3 protein is CASSQAGENYNEQFF. In nucleotides, the CDR3 is TGCGCCAGCAGCCAAGCCGGGGAGAACTACAATGAGCAGTTCTTC.

The rearrangement uses TRBV2 and TRBJ2-3; the match to TRBD2 covers 10 bases. The CDR3 covers 17 residues. V dropped 3 bases and J dropped 2; count of bases not matched to a gene: 8. CDR1 is SNHLY and CDR2 is FYNNEI in the germline V gene. The CDR3 region has the DNA TGTGCCAGCAGTGAGGCCCTAGCGGGGGCCCACACAGATACGCAGTATTTT. Its protein product is CASSEALAGAHTDTQYF.

The chain links TRBV19 to TRBJ1-1, with D unclear. This CDR3 has 16 amino acids. V gave up 5 bases and J gave up 4 bases, with 20 bases separating them. CDR1 and CDR2 from the germline V gene are LNHDA and SQIVND (reference sequence). In DNA, the CDR3 is TGTGCCAGTAGTCCCCGCGCGGGGTCGGCTGGCACTGAAGCTTTCTTT. It codes for CASSPRAGSAGTEAFF.

The CDR3 DNA reads TGTGCCGGAGCCCGCACATATTCTGGGGCCAACGTCCTGACTTTC. Protein: CAGARTYSGANVLTF. The V gene is TRBV6-5, the J gene TRBJ2-6, with D uncertain. The V gene lost 11 bases and the J gene lost 1 base, with 15 bases spanning the gap. The CDR3 is 15 residues long. Germline V lookup: CDR1 MNHEY, CDR2 SVGAGI.

This sequence joins TRBV11-2 and TRBJ1-6; 7 nucleotides agree with TRBD1. The J segment lost 7 bases and the V segment lost 4 bases, leaving 7 bases of the junction unmatched. Germline V gene sequence: CDR1 SGHAT, CDR2 FQNNGV. CDR3 length equals 15 residues. The CDR3 loop reads CASSSNRGINSPLHF. The CDR3, as DNA: TGTGCCAGCAGCTCAAACAGGGGAATCAATTCACCCCTCCACTTT.

The chain has TRBV7-9 and TRBJ1-1; D is uncertain. Germline-derived CDR1 and CDR2 are SEHNR and FQNEAQ (reference sequence). This CDR3 has 11 amino acids. Trimming left V 11 bases short and J 3 bases short, with 10 bases between. CDR3 loop: CAGSEDTEAFF. The CDR3 coding sequence is TGTGCCGGTAGCGAAGACACTGAAGCTTTCTTT. The full variable domain, with the rest looked up from reference TRBV7-9 and TRBJ1-1, is DTGVSQNPRHKITKRGQNVTFRCDPISEHNRLYWYRQTLGQGPEFLTYFQNEAQLEKSRLLSDRFSAERPKGSFSTLEIQRTEQGDSAMYLCAGSEDTEAFFGQGTRLTVV.

V is TRBV18 and J is TRBJ1-6; 9 nucleotides line up with TRBD1. The CDR3 has 18 residues. The germline V gene has CDR1 KGHSH and CDR2 LQKENI. Trimming took 3 bases from V and 7 from J; bases not matched to a gene: 13. CDR3 DNA sequence: TGTGCCAGCTCACCCTTTTTCGGGACAGGGACCGAGAATTCACCCCTCCACTTT. Protein sequence: CASSPFFGTGTENSPLHF.

The V call is TRBV11-2, the J call TRBJ2-1; 8 nucleotides agree with TRBD2. CDR3 length equals 19 residues. Germline V gene data show CDR1 as SGHAT and CDR2 as FQNNGV. J lost 4 bases, V lost 0 bases, and 14 bases had no gene match. The CDR3 loop reads CASSLELGASGLIYNEQFF. DNA of the CDR3: TGTGCCAGCAGCTTAGAATTGGGGGCTAGCGGGCTAATTTACAATGAGCAGTTCTTC.

This clone was seen once. The chain uses TRBV9 and TRBJ1-1, with D possibly matching TRBD1 (5 bases). The length of the CDR3 is 14 residues. V shed 4 bases and J shed 1 base, with 11 bases lying between them. CDR1 and CDR2 from the germline V gene are SGDLS and YYNGEE. The CDR3 nucleotides are TGTGCCAGCAGCCTCAATGGACAGAACACTGAAGCTTTCTTT. Translation gives CASSLNGQNTEAFF.

The CDR3 spells CASSSQGAPELAKNIQYF. The DNA for the CDR3 is TGTGCCAGCAGCTCACAGGGGGCGCCGGAGCTAGCCAAAAACATTCAGTACTTC. The chain is built from TRBV7-2 and TRBJ2-4; 9 nucleotides agree with TRBD1. The CDR3 length is 18 residues. Germline assignment: CDR1 SGHTA and CDR2 FQGNSA. The junction had 10 bases not matched to a gene; V was cut back by 4 bases and J by 0 bases.

This rearrangement joins TRBV7-2 to TRBJ1-5; perhaps TRBD1 as D (5 bases). The CDR3 extends over 14 amino acids. V was pared by 4 bases and J by 3 bases, with 10 bases between. Germline CDR1 SGHTA, CDR2 FQGNSA. In DNA, the CDR3 is TGTGCCAGCAGCTCAGGGAACGTCAATCAGCCCCAGCATTTT. This codes for CASSSGNVNQPQHF.

This chain uses TRBV18 with TRBJ2-3; 10 nucleotides line up with TRBD1. The ends lost 1 base at V and 3 bases at J; junction bases unmatched: 1. The CDR3 has 15 residues. Germline-derived CDR1 and CDR2 are KGHSH and LQKENI. CDR3 region: CASSPLDRGTDTQYF. Written as DNA, the CDR3 is TGTGCCAGCTCACCACTGGACAGGGGGACAGATACGCAGTATTTT.

The V call is TRBV7-2, the J call TRBJ1-1; D is undetermined. The CDR3 extends over 12 amino acids. Trimming removed 1 base at V and 9 bases at J, with 9 bases between. CDR1 is SGHTA and CDR2 is FQGNSA in the germline V gene. The CDR3 sequence: CASSLGSQKAFF. The CDR3 DNA reads as TGTGCCAGCAGCTTAGGTTCCCAGAAAGCTTTCTTT.

This chain joins TRBV15 and TRBJ1-4; possible D gene TRBD1, 5 bases. Trimming pared 4 bases from V and 4 bases from J, leaving 16 bases between. The CDR3 covers 16 residues. The germline gives CDR1 LNHNV, CDR2 YYDKDF (reference sequence). The CDR3 spells CATSNLEAGLNEKLFF. CDR3 DNA: TGTGCCACCAGCAACCTCGAGGCAGGGCTTAATGAAAAACTGTTTTTT.

The chain couples TRBV7-6 to TRBJ2-2; TRBD2 agrees at 13 bases. The germline gives CDR1 SGHVS, CDR2 FNYEAQ. V lost 1 base to trimming and J lost 3 bases; unmatched junction nucleotides: 5. The CDR3 is made up of 18 amino acids. Here the CDR3 reads CASSLGPGLAGDTGELFF. The CDR3, as DNA: TGTGCCAGCAGCTTAGGGCCAGGACTAGCGGGGGACACCGGGGAGCTGTTTTTT.

The V and J genes are TRBV6-1 and TRBJ1-1; D remains ambiguous. Trimming took off 3 bases at V and 0 bases at J, with 8 bases between the two ends. The CDR3 is made up of 14 amino acids. Germline V gene lookup returns CDR1 MNHNS and CDR2 SASEGT. CDR3 sequence reads: CASSEAVMNTEAFF. The CDR3 DNA reads TGTGCCAGCAGTGAGGCCGTGATGAACACTGAAGCTTTCTTT.

The chain carries TRBV6-1 and TRBJ1-5; D remains ambiguous. The CDR3 contains 14 residues. V shed 4 bases and J shed 2 bases, with 9 bases lying between them. The germline CDR1 and CDR2 sequences are MNHNS and SASEGT. The CDR3 bases are TGTGCCAGCAGTGGTGGAGTGGGCAATCAGCCCCAGCATTTT. The encoded protein is CASSGGVGNQPQHF.

The chain carries TRBV6-4 and TRBJ1-3, with a tentative D call TRBD1 (6 bases). Germline CDR1 and CDR2: MRHNA and SNTAGT. Between the trimmed V and J ends, which lost 7 bases and 0 bases, there was a span of 13 bases. This CDR3 region has 15 residues. CDR3 coding DNA: TGTGCCAGCACTCCCGGGGGGCTCTCTGGAAACACCATATATTTT. Translating it yields CASTPGGLSGNTIYF.

This sequence joins TRBV20-1 and TRBJ2-7, with D possibly TRBD2 on 6 matching bases. Trimming took 2 bases from V and 10 from J, leaving 12 bases between them. This CDR3 is 11 amino acids long. Per germline, CDR1 DFQATT and CDR2 SNEGSKA (reference sequence). CDR3 amino acids: CSARWEGTQYF. The CDR3 DNA follows: TGCAGTGCTAGATGGGAAGGGACTCAGTACTTC.

The rearrangement uses TRBV18 and TRBJ1-5; 9 positions match TRBD1. The junction had 8 bases not matched to a gene; V was cut back by 3 bases and J by 5 bases. CDR1 KGHSH and CDR2 LQKENI come from the germline V gene. The CDR3 has 16 amino acids. The CDR3 spells CASSPGTGTTDQPQHF. DNA for the CDR3: TGTGCCAGCTCACCCGGGACAGGGACAACTGATCAGCCCCAGCATTTT.

The chain carries TRBV30 and TRBJ1-4; D ambiguous. Trimming removed 3 bases from V and 8 bases from J, with 13 bases in between. Germline CDR1 is GTSNPN and CDR2 is SVGIG (reference sequence). CDR3 length: 13 residues. CDR3 DNA: TGTGCCTGGAGGACACCCCCAAGCGAAAAACTGTTTTTT. It specifies CAWRTPPSEKLFF.